The T cell receptor (beta chain) described here comes from a study of siplizumab effects on memory and regulatory T cells. Whole-study results and caveats: About 80-96% of proliferating CD4+ or CD8+ clones had no assignable naive or memory phenotype.

In the case of this clone: The antigen is not known.

Per sample, some 10^5 TCR templates underwent assay. TCRdb's table, derived via immunoSEQ multiplex PCR, lists solely in-frame clones and lacks some. This sample has about 100,000 clones; approximately 90% occur once, and the top ten carry around 0.68%. This CDR3 is 13 amino acids long. CDR1 and CDR2 (germline): LNHDA, SQIVND (reference sequence). Between the trimmed V and J ends, which lost 8 bases and 2 bases, there was a span of 9 bases. The sequence derives from a human donor in good health. The V call is TRBV19, the J call TRBJ2-2; no clear D gene. The sequencing input was Tregs sorted from blood. CDR3 amino acids: CASSTRNTGELFF. The CDR3 DNA is TGTGCCAGTTCGACCAGAAACACCGGGGAGCTGTTTTTT.